A single sample gave rise to the 9 T cell receptor beta chains below, sequenced in a study of blood T cell repertoires in COVID-19. Data came from immunoSEQ multiplex PCR; TCRdb stores just in-frame clones and leaves some out. The table includes roughly 230,000 clones, around 85% detected once. The sample taken for sequencing was peripheral blood. The receptors were gathered from a man aged 45-65 years with COVID-19, enrolled during active disease.

The rearrangement uses TRBV7-9 and TRBJ2-5; 15 bases agree with TRBD2. This CDR3 has 16 residues. V was clipped by 1 base and J by 5 bases; unmatched bases: 2. The germline V gene has CDR1 SEHNR and CDR2 FQNEAQ (reference sequence). CDR3 coding DNA: TGTGCCAGCAGCTTAGTGGGACTAGCGGGGGGTGAGACCCAGTACTTC. Protein product: CASSLVGLAGGETQYF.

The chain joins TRBV12-3 or TRBV12-4 to TRBJ1-2; maybe TRBD1 (6 bases). The V and J ends lost 3 bases and 8 bases respectively, with 10 bases between them. The CDR3 runs to 12 residues. CDR3 sequence reads: CASSFRGNGYTF. CDR3 DNA sequence: TGTGCCAGCAGTTTCAGGGGAAACGGCTACACCTTC.

The chain uses TRBV13 and TRBJ2-7; D is unclear. The CDR3 contains 15 residues. Germline V lookup: CDR1 PRHDT, CDR2 FYEKMQ (reference sequence). V shed 0 bases and J shed 0 bases, with 9 bases lying between them. CDR3 in DNA: TGTGCCAGCAGCTTAGGTCCAGTTTTCTCCTACGAGCAGTACTTC. It translates to CASSLGPVFSYEQYF.

The CDR3 protein is CASSYGGVEAFF. The CDR3, as DNA: TGTGCCAGCAGTTACGGAGGGGTTGAAGCTTTCTTT. The chain couples TRBV6-5 to TRBJ1-1, with TRBD1 as a possible D gene (5 bases). The CDR3 runs 12 residues. Trimming shortened V by 2 bases and J by 7 bases, and 8 bases separated the two germline ends. Germline assignment: CDR1 MNHEY and CDR2 SVGAGI.

This clone was seen only a few times. Relative to the germline gene, one junction end is altered; a read error may explain this. This rearrangement joins TRBV7-7 to TRBJ1-1; TRBD1 agrees at 11 bases. Germline V gene lookup returns CDR1 SSHAT and CDR2 FNYEAQ (reference sequence). This CDR3 is 19 amino acids long. DNA of the CDR3: TGTGCTAGCAGCTTAGCGACGAAGGACAGGGGGCGAATTAACACTGAAGCTTTCTTT. Encoded protein: CASSLATKDRGRINTEAFF.

The chain links TRBV24-1 to TRBJ1-2, with D perhaps TRBD1 (5 bases). V was pared by 4 bases and J by 8 bases, with 13 bases between. The CDR3 runs 13 residues. The germline V gene has CDR1 KGHDR and CDR2 SFDVKD. The CDR3 region is CATSDPGTEGYTF. CDR3 nucleotide sequence: TGTGCCACCAGTGACCCCGGGACTGAAGGCTACACCTTC.

The J gene is TRBJ2-3, the V gene TRBV9; TRBD1 aligns across 10 bases. Per the germline V gene, CDR1 is SGDLS and CDR2 is YYNGEE. V shed 10 bases, J shed 5 bases, and the junction held 4 bases outside the gene matches. The CDR3 is made up of 12 amino acids. CDR3 nucleotides: TGTGCCGGACAGGGGGAGAGAGATACGCAGTATTTT. Its protein product is CAGQGERDTQYF.

The chain links TRBV11-2 to TRBJ2-7, with TRBD2 identical over 13 bases. This CDR3 spans 15 amino acids. The V gene's germline CDR1 is SGHAT and CDR2 FQNNGV. Germline trimming cut 2 bases from V and 6 bases from J; bases unmatched to any gene: 4. The CDR3 protein is CASSLTSGGALEQYF. Here the CDR3 DNA reads TGTGCCAGCAGCTTAACTAGCGGGGGGGCTCTCGAGCAGTACTTC.

This clone has more than one count but fewer than ten. The chain links TRBV6-2 or TRBV6-3 to TRBJ2-2; 9 bases align to TRBD1. The CDR3 runs 15 residues. Germline CDR1 is MNHEY and CDR2 is SVGEGT. The J segment lost 5 bases and the V segment lost 5 bases, leaving 6 bases of the junction unmatched. The CDR3 DNA is TGTGCCAGCAGTATCGGGACAGGGAGGACCGGGGAGCTGTTTTTT. Translated: CASSIGTGRTGELFF.